This T cell receptor (beta chain) comes out of a study of tumor-infiltrating lymphocytes in primary liver carcinoma. Study at large: Subjects consisted of male and female patients aged 30 to 69 years. The neoplasms were of stage T1-T3 N0M0, with dimensions of about 4 to 11 cm across.

General observations from the study: Tumors significantly exceeded blood in top-250-clone fraction (p = 0.039).

TCR beta cDNA was prepared out of roughly 0.5 ug total RNA by means of a constant-region primer. It was through three nested multiplex PCR rounds of slightly modified ARM-PCR that TCR beta libraries arose. Investigators reported that the first two PCR rounds, at 10 cycles each, used TRBV1-TRBV30 forward primers with a C-beta reverse primer. TCRdb analysed the multiplex PCR reads with MiXCR anew, one entry per CDR3 protein. The table includes around 99,000 distinct CDR3 sequences, just over 65% detected once. The CDR3 has 14 residues. Germline loops: CDR1 MNHNS, CDR2 SASEGT. Trimming cost V 4 bases and J 4 bases, with 13 bases left between them. At least ten counts were recorded for this clonotype. As yet, its antigen is unknown. Both RNA and DNA were isolated together from about 21-30 mg of bulk tissue that had not been sorted. Primary liver carcinoma in the patients was surgically resected.

The clonotype was recovered from a man aged 35 to 55 with primary liver carcinoma and hepatitis B virus infection. The chain is built from TRBV6-1 and TRBJ1-2; D gene uncertain. Sequenced: tumor-adjacent normal liver tissue. CDR3 amino acids: CASSVSQRPYGYTF. As DNA, the CDR3 is TGTGCCAGCAGTGTCTCTCAGCGACCCTATGGCTACACCTTC.